Presented here are 20 T cell receptor beta chains from one specimen sequenced in a study of response to subunit inactivated influenza vaccine. TCRdb passed the RT-PCR reads through MiXCR, listing each CDR3 protein once. The sample includes about 530,000 distinct CDR3 sequences, about 11% of them seen just once. The sample consisted of PBMCs from blood, taken on the day of vaccination. These receptors came from a man in his forties or fifties who received an inactivated influenza vaccine.

V gene TRBV6-1 combines with J gene TRBJ1-5, with D unresolved. The CDR3 runs to 15 residues. Looked up from germline, CDR1 is MNHNS and CDR2 is SASEGT. V was shortened by 8 bases and J by 1 base, with 15 bases between the two germline ends. Here the CDR3 reads CASGPYTGSNQPQHF. The CDR3 coding sequence is TGTGCCAGCGGCCCCTACACGGGGAGCAATCAGCCCCAGCATTTT.

This clonotype was picked up a small number of times. The chain couples TRBV6-2 or TRBV6-3 to TRBJ2-7, with D perhaps TRBD1 (6 bases). From germline, CDR1 is MNHEY and CDR2 SVGEGT. Trimming cost V 7 bases and J 2 bases, with 18 bases left between them. This CDR3 region has 15 residues. Here the CDR3 DNA reads TGTGCCAGCATCTCTGCGGACAGAGTGCCCTACGAGCAGTACTTC. Its protein product is CASISADRVPYEQYF.

This clonotype was found a few times. The V gene is TRBV5-1, the J gene TRBJ2-7; 7 bases are a match to TRBD1. The CDR3 is made up of 15 amino acids. V shed 5 bases, J shed 3 bases, and the junction held 11 bases outside the gene matches. From germline, CDR1 is SGHRS and CDR2 YFSETQ. CDR3 DNA sequence: TGCGCCAGCAGTTTTGATTCAGGGGGTTTCTACGAGCAGTACTTC. The encoded protein is CASSFDSGGFYEQYF.

The chain has TRBV6-2 or TRBV6-3 and TRBJ2-3, with TRBD1 matching over 7 bases. The CDR3 totals 14 residues. The V gene's germline CDR1 is MNHEY and CDR2 SVGEGT. Germline trimming cut 6 bases from V and 4 bases from J; bases unmatched to any gene: 7. CDR3 nucleotide sequence: TGTGCCAGCAGCAGACAGGGTTTGGCAGATACGCAGTATTTT. This gives the protein CASSRQGLADTQYF.

J is TRBJ2-7 and V is TRBV5-5, with TRBD1 identical over 7 bases. The CDR3 is made up of 13 amino acids. CDR1 is SGHKS and CDR2 is YYEKEE in the germline V gene (reference sequence). V trimming: 7 bases; J trimming: 5 bases; junction bases outside the gene matches: 9. CDR3 loop: CASGRQGVHEQYF. The CDR3, as DNA: TGTGCCAGCGGTCGACAGGGTGTCCACGAGCAGTACTTC.

Ten or more counts support this clonotype. This chain links TRBV13 with TRBJ2-3; TRBD2 matches 12 bases. The CDR3 covers 24 residues. With V trimmed by 0 bases and J by 3 bases, 25 bases remained unmatched. Germline assignment: CDR1 PRHDT and CDR2 FYEKMQ (reference sequence). The CDR3 region has the DNA TGTGCCAGCAGCTTAGGAGGTCGGTCCTCAACACTAGCGGGAGGTGGTGGTGCTACAGATACGCAGTATTTT. Its protein product is CASSLGGRSSTLAGGGGATDTQYF.

There are many counts of this clonotype. The CDR3: CATSRDGALNEKLFF. The CDR3 coding sequence is TGTGCCACCAGCAGGGACGGAGCTCTTAATGAAAAACTGTTTTTT. The chain links TRBV15 to TRBJ1-4, with D unclear. This CDR3 comprises 15 residues. In germline, CDR1 is LNHNV, CDR2 YYDKDF (reference sequence). V was clipped by 3 bases and J by 4 bases, with 12 bases between them.

This sequence joins TRBV6-5 and TRBJ1-1; maybe TRBD1 (5 bases). This CDR3 has 15 amino acids. Trimming removed 0 bases from V and 3 bases from J, with 11 bases in between. CDR1 is MNHEY, CDR2 SVGAGI, per germline. CDR3 loop: CASSYSRGWDTEAFF. The CDR3 nucleotides are TGTGCCAGCAGTTACTCAAGGGGTTGGGACACTGAAGCTTTCTTT.

The chain couples TRBV20-1 to TRBJ2-1; 13 nucleotides line up with TRBD2. Germline-derived CDR1 and CDR2 are DFQATT and SNEGSKA (reference sequence). The CDR3 contains 15 residues. J gave up 10 bases and V 2 bases, and 8 bases lay outside the gene matches. In DNA, the CDR3 is TGCAGTGCTAGAAAACTAGCGGGGGGGCCCCGGGAGCAGTTCTTC. Its translation: CSARKLAGGPREQFF.

This clonotype was detected ten times or more. The chain recombines TRBV3-1 with TRBJ1-1; D uncertain. Germline values: CDR1 LGHDT, CDR2 YNNKEL (reference sequence). V was cut by 1 base and J by 4 bases, with 7 bases left in between. The CDR3 sequence is 13 residues long. CDR3 sequence (DNA): TGTGCCAGCAGCCAAGGTTCAAGCACTGAAGCTTTCTTT. Translated: CASSQGSSTEAFF.

The chain joins TRBV10-3 to TRBJ1-2; 8 bases line up with TRBD1. The CDR3 length is 15 residues. Per the germline V gene, CDR1 is ENHRY and CDR2 is SYGVKD. Trimming cost V 6 bases and J 6 bases; bases outside gene matches: 12. The CDR3 loop reads CAISDLRTGRNGYTF. As DNA, the CDR3 is TGTGCCATCAGCGACCTGAGGACAGGGAGGAATGGCTACACCTTC.

This clonotype was counted at least ten times. The rearrangement links TRBV12-3 or TRBV12-4 to TRBJ1-5; D unclear. The CDR3 length is 14 residues. Deletions cut 8 bases from V and 2 bases from J, with 13 bases between. The DNA of the CDR3 is TGTGCCAGCGCGAACGGCTGGGGCAATCAGCCCCAGCATTTT. This sequence encodes CASANGWGNQPQHF.

The rearrangement uses TRBV29-1 and TRBJ2-2; TRBD1 matches 9 bases. The CDR3 totals 15 residues. The germline gives CDR1 SQVTM, CDR2 ANQGSEA. V shed 7 bases and J 4 bases; nucleotides not matched to a gene: 10. The CDR3: CSAQRGTGSTGELFF. In DNA, the CDR3 is TGCAGCGCACAGCGAGGGACAGGGAGCACCGGGGAGCTGTTTTTT.

This clonotype was counted only a few times. This sequence joins TRBV29-1 and TRBJ2-7, with D tentatively TRBD2 (5 bases). CDR3 length: 10 amino acids. Germline V CDR1 and CDR2: SQVTM, ANQGSEA. The V and J ends lost 6 bases and 3 bases respectively, with 6 bases between them. The CDR3 DNA reads as TGCAGCGTAGCGGTCTACGAGCAGTACTTC. It yields the protein CSVAVYEQYF.

The CDR3 DNA is TGTGCCATCAGTGGACAGGACCTTCAGCCCCAGCATTTT. Translating it yields CAISGQDLQPQHF. The chain is built from TRBV10-3 and TRBJ1-5; tentative D call: TRBD1 (6 bases). Trimming removed 4 bases from V and 6 bases from J, with 10 bases in between. The CDR3 has 13 amino acids. Germline CDR1 ENHRY, CDR2 SYGVKD.

The chain carries TRBV28 and TRBJ2-1, with TRBD2 matching over 13 bases. CDR3 length: 19 amino acids. From germline, CDR1 is MDHEN and CDR2 SYDVKM. J gave up 8 bases and V 3 bases, and 16 bases lay outside the gene matches. CDR3 loop: CASSFRLGLAGVVMHEQFF. CDR3 bases: TGTGCCAGCAGTTTCCGCCTAGGACTAGCGGGAGTAGTTATGCATGAGCAGTTCTTC. Supplemented by reference TRBV28 and TRBJ2-1, the full variable domain reads DVKVTQSSRYLVKRTGEKVFLECVQDMDHENMFWYRQDPGLGLRLIYFSYDVKMKEKGDIPEGYSVSREKKERFSLILESASTNQTSMYLCASSFRLGLAGVVMHEQFFGPGTRLTVL.

This clonotype was detected ten times or more. The chain joins TRBV29-1 to TRBJ1-3, with a possible D match to TRBD1 (5 bases). CDR3 length: 14 residues. Deletions cut 1 base from V and 7 bases from J, with 14 bases between. CDR1 is SQVTM, CDR2 ANQGSEA, per germline. The CDR3: CSVEAAGFGNTIYF. CDR3 in DNA: TGCAGCGTTGAAGCTGCAGGGTTTGGGAACACCATATATTTT. Based on the CDR3 plus reference TRBV29-1 and TRBJ1-3, the full variable domain is SAVISQKPSRDICQRGTSLTIQCQVDSQVTMMFWYRQQPGQSLTLIATANQGSEATYESGFVIDKFPISRPNLTFSTLTVSNMSPEDSSIYLCSVEAAGFGNTIYFGEGSWLTVV.

V and J are TRBV6-2 or TRBV6-3 and TRBJ2-1; 12 bases agree with TRBD2. The CDR3 covers 15 residues. CDR1 and CDR2 from the germline V gene are MNHEY and SVGEGT. The V segment lost 6 bases and the J segment 8 bases; nucleotides outside the gene matches: 8. CDR3 nucleotides: TGTGCCAGCAGATCTAGCGGGGGGGCCCTCGATGAGCAGTTCTTC. Translating it yields CASRSSGGALDEQFF.

This clonotype showed up just a few times. The chain uses TRBV29-1 and TRBJ1-2, with D perhaps TRBD1 (6 bases). Trimming left V 2 bases short and J 5 bases short, with 9 bases between. The CDR3 is 12 residues long. The V gene's germline CDR1 is SQVTM and CDR2 ANQGSEA. The CDR3 region is CSVEKQGYGYTF. CDR3 sequence (DNA): TGCAGCGTTGAAAAACAGGGTTATGGCTACACCTTC.

V and J are TRBV19 and TRBJ2-7; D gene unclear. The CDR3 is 13 residues long. CDR1 LNHDA and CDR2 SQIVND come from the germline V gene (reference sequence). V was clipped by 3 bases and J by 5 bases, with 11 bases between them. The chain's CDR3 is CASSISLHHEQYF. The CDR3 nucleotides are TGTGCCAGTAGTATCTCCCTTCACCACGAGCAGTACTTC.